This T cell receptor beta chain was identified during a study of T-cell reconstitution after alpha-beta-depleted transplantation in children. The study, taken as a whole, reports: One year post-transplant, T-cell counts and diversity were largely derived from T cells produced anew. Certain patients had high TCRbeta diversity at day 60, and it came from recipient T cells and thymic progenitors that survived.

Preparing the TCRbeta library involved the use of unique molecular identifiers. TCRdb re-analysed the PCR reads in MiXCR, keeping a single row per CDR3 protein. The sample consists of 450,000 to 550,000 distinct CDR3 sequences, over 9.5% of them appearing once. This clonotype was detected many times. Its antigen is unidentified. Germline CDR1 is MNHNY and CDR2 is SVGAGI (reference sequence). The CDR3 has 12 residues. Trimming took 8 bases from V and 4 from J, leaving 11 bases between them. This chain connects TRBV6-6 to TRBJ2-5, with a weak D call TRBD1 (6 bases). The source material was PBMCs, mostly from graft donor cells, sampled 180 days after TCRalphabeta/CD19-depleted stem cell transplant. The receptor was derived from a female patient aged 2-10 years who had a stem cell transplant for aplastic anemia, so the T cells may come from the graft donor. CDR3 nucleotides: TGTGCCAGCTCATGGGGGCGAGAGACCCAGTACTTC. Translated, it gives CASSWGRETQYF.